What follows is one T cell receptor beta chain and its context. Template material for amplifying TCR beta CDR3 regions consisted of RNA transcripts. The TCR CDR3 first-round RT-PCR relied on the HTBI primer set. In TCRdb, the multiplex PCR reads were re-called with MiXCR into one record per CDR3 protein. The table lists around 700,000 distinct CDR3 sequences, around 20% of them singletons, with 16% in the top ten. This sample stems from a study of T cells in Graves' hyperthyroidism and ophthalmopathy. The CDR3 length is 14 residues. V dropped 3 bases and J dropped 3; count of bases not matched to a gene: 3. From germline, CDR1 is WSHSY and CDR2 SAAADI.

The rearrangement joins TRBV10-2 to TRBJ2-7; 9 bases fit TRBD1. The receptor was isolated from a woman aged 45 to 65 with Graves' hyperthyroidism that later progressed to Graves' ophthalmopathy. The sequencing sample was made of blood. The CDR3 coding sequence is TGCGCCAGCAGTGAACAGGGGGCTGGCTACGAGCAGTACTTC. Amino acid sequence: CASSEQGAGYEQYF.